The 4 T cell receptor beta chains below were found in one sample sequenced in a study of T-cell memory formation after mild COVID-19. Each CDR3 protein is one row after TCRdb ran MiXCR on the 5' RACE reads. The top ten clones hold about an eighth of a sample with about 210,000 distinct CDR3 sequences, 25% to 35% of them seen once. The source material was PBMCs or a T cell subset sorted from them (not recorded which). The source of these receptors is an adult woman who had mild COVID-19 (a few samples of this study predate the infection). Cell type and time point are not known.

This clonotype was counted a few times. The rearrangement joins TRBV6-6 to TRBJ2-1; 8 positions match TRBD1. Germline loops: CDR1 MNHNY, CDR2 SVGAGI (reference sequence). Trimming cost V 4 bases and J 6 bases; bases outside gene matches: 8. The CDR3 is made up of 15 amino acids. CDR3 nucleotides: TGTGCCAGCAGTTCATCCGACAGGGGAAGCAATGAGCAGTTCTTC. It encodes CASSSSDRGSNEQFF.

A few counts support this clonotype. The CDR3 coding sequence is TGTGCCATCAGGGGAGCGGGAGCCGGTTACGAGCAGTACTTC. Protein: CAIRGAGAGYEQYF. The rearrangement links TRBV10-3 to TRBJ2-7, with TRBD2 matching over 8 bases. The CDR3 covers 14 residues. The V and J ends lost 6 bases and 4 bases, in that order; junction bases with no gene match: 8. The V gene's germline CDR1 is ENHRY and CDR2 SYGVKD.

DNA of the CDR3: TGTGCCAGCAGCTTATCTAGAGTGTATGATGAGCAGTTCTTC. It translates to CASSLSRVYDEQFF. The V and J genes are TRBV11-2 and TRBJ2-1; D unresolved. This CDR3 region has 14 residues. Germline CDR1 is SGHAT and CDR2 is FQNNGV. V lost 2 bases and J lost 8, with 13 bases in between.

The chain combines TRBV20-1 with TRBJ2-2; TRBD1 aligns across 7 bases. The CDR3 length is 14 residues. Looked up from germline, CDR1 is DFQATT and CDR2 is SNEGSKA (reference sequence). V lost 5 bases, J lost 4 bases, and 7 bases stayed unmatched. DNA for the CDR3: TGCAGTGCTGCCCAGGGGGTAGGCACCGGGGAGCTGTTTTTT. Its protein product is CSAAQGVGTGELFF.